This section outlines one TCR beta chain sequence together with its context. This record comes from a study of blood T cell repertoires in COVID-19. Study details: The United States, Italy and Spain provided the acute and convalescent COVID-19 samples. PBMCs, B-cell-depleted T cells, or T cells provided the cDNA or gDNA that made up the material.

How the authors handled the data: Reference gene primer amplification yielded estimated nucleated cell counts. Clones were sequenced by immunoSEQ multiplex PCR, and TCRdb holds only the in-frame ones, with some missing. That table is the source of V, J and clone size, and D and trimming were worked out from the DNA. The sample lists about 65,000 clones; approximately 93% were seen once. From germline, CDR1 is LGHDT and CDR2 YNNKEL (reference sequence). The CDR3 runs 15 residues. The V and J ends lost 3 bases and 5 bases respectively, with 16 bases between them. Sequenced: peripheral blood. The chain recombines TRBV3-1 (or the pseudogene TRBV3-2) with TRBJ2-5, with D possibly TRBD2 on 5 matching bases. The source of this sequence is a man aged 70-80 years with active COVID-19. CDR3 in amino acids: CASSQRAAAAETQYF. The CDR3 bases are TGTGCCAGCAGCCAGAGGGCAGCAGCCGCGGAGACCCAGTACTTC.